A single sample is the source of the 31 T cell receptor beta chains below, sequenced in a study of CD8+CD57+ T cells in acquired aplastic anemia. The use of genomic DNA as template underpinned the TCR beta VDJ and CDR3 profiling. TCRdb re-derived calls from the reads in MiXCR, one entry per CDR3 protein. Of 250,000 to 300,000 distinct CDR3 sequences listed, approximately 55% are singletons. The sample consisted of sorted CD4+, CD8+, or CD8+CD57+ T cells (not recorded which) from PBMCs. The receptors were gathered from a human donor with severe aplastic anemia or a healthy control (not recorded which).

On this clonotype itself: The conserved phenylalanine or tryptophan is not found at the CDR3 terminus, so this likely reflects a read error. As DNA, the CDR3 is TGTGCCAGCAGCTTGGTTTTAGCGGGGGGGCTGGAGACCCAGTACCTC. Amino acids: CASSLVLAGGLETQYL. The chain combines TRBV5-4 with TRBJ2-5; 11 bases line up with TRBD2. This CDR3 comprises 16 residues. Germline V gene lookup returns CDR1 SGHNT and CDR2 YYREEE (reference sequence). The V segment lost 0 bases and the J segment 5 bases; nucleotides outside the gene matches: 6.

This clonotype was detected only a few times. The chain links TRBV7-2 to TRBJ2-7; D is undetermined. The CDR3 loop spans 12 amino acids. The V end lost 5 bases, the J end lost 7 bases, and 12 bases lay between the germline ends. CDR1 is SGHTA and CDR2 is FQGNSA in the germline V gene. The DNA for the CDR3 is TGTGCCAGCAGCGTGAATATGCTGGAGCAGTACTTC. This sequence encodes CASSVNMLEQYF.

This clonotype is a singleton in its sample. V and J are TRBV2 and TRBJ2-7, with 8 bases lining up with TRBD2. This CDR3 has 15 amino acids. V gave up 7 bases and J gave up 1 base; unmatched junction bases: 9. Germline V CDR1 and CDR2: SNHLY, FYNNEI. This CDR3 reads CASNRLAQTSYEQYF. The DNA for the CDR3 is TGTGCCAGCAACAGACTAGCGCAGACTTCCTACGAGCAGTACTTC.

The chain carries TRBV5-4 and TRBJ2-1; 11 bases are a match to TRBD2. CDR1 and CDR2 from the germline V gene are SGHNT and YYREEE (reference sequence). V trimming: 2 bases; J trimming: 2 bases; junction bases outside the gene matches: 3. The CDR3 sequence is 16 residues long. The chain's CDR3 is CASSFGTSGTYNEQFF. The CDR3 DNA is TGTGCCAGCAGCTTCGGGACTAGCGGCACCTACAATGAGCAGTTCTTC.

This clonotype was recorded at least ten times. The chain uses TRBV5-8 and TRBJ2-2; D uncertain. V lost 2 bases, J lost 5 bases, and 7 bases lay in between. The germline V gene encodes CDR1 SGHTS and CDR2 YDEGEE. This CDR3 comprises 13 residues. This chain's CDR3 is CASSLNKTGELFF. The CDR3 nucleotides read TGTGCCAGCAGCTTAAACAAGACCGGGGAGCTGTTTTTT.

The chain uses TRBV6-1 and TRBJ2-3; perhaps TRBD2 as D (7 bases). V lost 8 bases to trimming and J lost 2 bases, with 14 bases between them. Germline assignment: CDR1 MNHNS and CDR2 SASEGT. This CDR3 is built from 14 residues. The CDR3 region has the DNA TGTGCCAGCGATGGCGGGGGACACACAGATACGCAGTATTTT. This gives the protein CASDGGGHTDTQYF.

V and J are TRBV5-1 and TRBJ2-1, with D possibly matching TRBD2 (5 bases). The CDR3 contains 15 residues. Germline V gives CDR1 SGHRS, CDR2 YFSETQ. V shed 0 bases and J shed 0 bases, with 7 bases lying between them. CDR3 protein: CASSLGRDSYNEQFF. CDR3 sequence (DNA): TGCGCCAGCAGCTTGGGACGGGACTCCTACAATGAGCAGTTCTTC.

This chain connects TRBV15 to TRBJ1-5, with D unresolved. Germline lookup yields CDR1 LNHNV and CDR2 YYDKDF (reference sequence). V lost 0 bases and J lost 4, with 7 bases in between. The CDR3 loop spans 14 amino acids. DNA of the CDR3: TGTGCCACCAGCAGAGACGTTCAGAATCAGCCCCAGCATTTT. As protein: CATSRDVQNQPQHF.

The CDR3 nucleotides read TGCGCCAGCAGCTTGGGGCGGGGGAACAACGAGCAGTACTTC. Its protein product is CASSLGRGNNEQYF. The V call is TRBV5-1, the J call TRBJ2-7, with 7 bases aligning to TRBD2. The CDR3 is made up of 14 amino acids. Germline V gives CDR1 SGHRS, CDR2 YFSETQ. V gave up 0 bases and J gave up 5 bases; unmatched junction bases: 5. Using reference TRBV5-1 and TRBJ2-7 for the parts outside the CDR3, the full variable domain is KAGVTQTPRYLIKTRGQQVTLSCSPISGHRSVSWYQQTPGQGLQFLFEYFSETQRNKGNFPGRFSGRQFSNSRSEMNVSTLELGDSALYLCASSLGRGNNEQYFGPGTRLTVT.

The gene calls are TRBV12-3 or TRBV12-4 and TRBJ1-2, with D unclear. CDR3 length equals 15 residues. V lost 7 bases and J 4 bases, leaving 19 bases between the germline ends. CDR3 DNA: TGTGCCAGCATAGAGTCAGGCCGGGTTGCCTATGGCTACACCTTC. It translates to CASIESGRVAYGYTF.

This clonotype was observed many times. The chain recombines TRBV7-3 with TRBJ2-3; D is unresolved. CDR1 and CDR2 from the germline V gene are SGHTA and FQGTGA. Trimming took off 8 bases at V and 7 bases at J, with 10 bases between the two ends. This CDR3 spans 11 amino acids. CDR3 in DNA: TGTGCCAGCCTAGATGCGAATACGCAGTATTTT. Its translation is CASLDANTQYF.

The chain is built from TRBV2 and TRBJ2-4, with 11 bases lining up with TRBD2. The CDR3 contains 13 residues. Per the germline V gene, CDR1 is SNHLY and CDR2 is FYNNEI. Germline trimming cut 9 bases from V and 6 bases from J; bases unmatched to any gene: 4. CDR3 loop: CASGTSGGNIQYF. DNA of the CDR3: TGTGCCAGTGGGACTAGCGGTGGAAACATTCAGTACTTC. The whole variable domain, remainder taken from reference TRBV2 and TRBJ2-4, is EPEVTQTPSHQVTQMGQEVILRCVPISNHLYFYWYRQILGQKVEFLVSFYNNEISEKSEIFDDQFSVERPDGSNFTLKIRSTKLEDSAMYFCASGTSGGNIQYFGAGTRLSVL.

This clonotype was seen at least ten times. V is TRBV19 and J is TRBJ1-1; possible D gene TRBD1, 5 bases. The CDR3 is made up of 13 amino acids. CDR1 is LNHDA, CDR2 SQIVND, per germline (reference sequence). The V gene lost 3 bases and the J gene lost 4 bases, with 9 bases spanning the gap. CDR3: CASSMGGSTEAFF. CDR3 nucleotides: TGTGCCAGTAGTATGGGGGGAAGCACTGAAGCTTTCTTT.

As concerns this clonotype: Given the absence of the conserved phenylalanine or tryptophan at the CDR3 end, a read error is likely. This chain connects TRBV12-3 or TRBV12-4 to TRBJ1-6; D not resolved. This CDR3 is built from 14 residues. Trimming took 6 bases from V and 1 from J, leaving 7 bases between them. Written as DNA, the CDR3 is TGTGCCAGCAGCTGGGAGTCCTATAATTCACCCCTCCACTTG. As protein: CASSWESYNSPLHL.

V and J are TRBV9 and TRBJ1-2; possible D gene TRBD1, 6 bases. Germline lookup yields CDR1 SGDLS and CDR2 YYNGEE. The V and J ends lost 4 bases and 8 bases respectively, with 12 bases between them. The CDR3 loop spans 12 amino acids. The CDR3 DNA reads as TGTGCCAGCAGCCCGACAGGTGGGGGCTACACCTTC. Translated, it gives CASSPTGGGYTF.

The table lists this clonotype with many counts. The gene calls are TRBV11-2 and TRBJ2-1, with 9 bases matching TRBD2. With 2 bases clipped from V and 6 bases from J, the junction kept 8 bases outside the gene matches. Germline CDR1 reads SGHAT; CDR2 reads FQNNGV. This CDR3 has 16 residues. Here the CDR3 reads CASSLQLAGGPNEQFF. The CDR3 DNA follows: TGTGCCAGCAGCTTACAGCTCGCGGGGGGGCCCAATGAGCAGTTCTTC.

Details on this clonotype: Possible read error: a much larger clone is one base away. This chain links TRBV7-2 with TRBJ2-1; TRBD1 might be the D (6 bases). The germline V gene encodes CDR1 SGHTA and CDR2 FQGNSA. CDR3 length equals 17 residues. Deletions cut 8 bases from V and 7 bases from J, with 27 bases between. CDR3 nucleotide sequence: TGTGCCAGCGGCCCACTTGATGGATGGGGTAGGGGGAATGAGCAGTTCTTC. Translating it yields CASGPLDGWGRGNEQFF. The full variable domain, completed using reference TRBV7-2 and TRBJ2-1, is GAGVSQSPSNKVTEKGKDVELRCDPISGHTALYWYRQSLGQGLEFLIYFQGNSAPDKSGLPSDRFSAERTGGSVSTLTIQRTQQEDSAVYLCASGPLDGWGRGNEQFFGPGTRLTVL.

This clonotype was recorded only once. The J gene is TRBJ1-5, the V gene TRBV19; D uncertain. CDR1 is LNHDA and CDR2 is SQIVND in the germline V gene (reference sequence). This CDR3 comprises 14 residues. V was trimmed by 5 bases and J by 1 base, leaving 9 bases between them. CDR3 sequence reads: CASSGSSSNQPQHF. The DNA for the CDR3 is TGTGCCAGTAGTGGAAGCTCGAGCAATCAGCCCCAGCATTTT.

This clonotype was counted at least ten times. The CDR3 bases are TGCAGCTACGTGGACCCCCATGGCTACACCTTC. It translates to CSYVDPHGYTF. The chain joins TRBV29-1 to TRBJ1-2, with unresolved D. This CDR3 has 11 residues. Germline V CDR1 and CDR2: SQVTM, ANQGSEA. V gave up 8 bases and J gave up 6 bases, with 13 bases separating them.

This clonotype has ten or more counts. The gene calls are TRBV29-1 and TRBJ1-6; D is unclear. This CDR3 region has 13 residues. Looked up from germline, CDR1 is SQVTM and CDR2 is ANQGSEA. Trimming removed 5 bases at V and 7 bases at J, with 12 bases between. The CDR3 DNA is TGCAGCGTTAAGTCGGCGGGAAATTCACCCCTCCACTTT. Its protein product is CSVKSAGNSPLHF.

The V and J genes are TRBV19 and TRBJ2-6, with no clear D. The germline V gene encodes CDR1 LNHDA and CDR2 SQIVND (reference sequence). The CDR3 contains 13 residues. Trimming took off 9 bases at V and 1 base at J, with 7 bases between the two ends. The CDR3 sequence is CASQWSGANVLTF. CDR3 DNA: TGTGCCAGCCAGTGGTCTGGGGCCAACGTCCTGACTTTC.

CDR3 sequence reads: CATSREQEAHEKLFF. Written as DNA, the CDR3 is TGTGCCACCAGCAGAGAACAGGAGGCGCATGAAAAACTGTTTTTT. V is TRBV15 and J is TRBJ1-4; D is perhaps TRBD1 (5 bases). CDR3 length: 15 amino acids. Germline CDR1 is LNHNV and CDR2 is YYDKDF (reference sequence). Trimming cost V 0 bases and J 6 bases, with 11 bases left between them.

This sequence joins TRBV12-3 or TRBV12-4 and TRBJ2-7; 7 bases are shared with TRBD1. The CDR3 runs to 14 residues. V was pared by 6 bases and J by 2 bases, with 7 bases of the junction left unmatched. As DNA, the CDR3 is TGTGCCAGCAGCCCGACAGGGCTGACCTACGAGCAGTACTTC. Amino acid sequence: CASSPTGLTYEQYF.

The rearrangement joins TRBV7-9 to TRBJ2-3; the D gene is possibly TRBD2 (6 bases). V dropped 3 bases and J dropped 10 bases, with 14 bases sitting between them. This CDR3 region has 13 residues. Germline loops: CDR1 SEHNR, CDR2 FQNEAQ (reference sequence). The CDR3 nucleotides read TGTGCCAGCAGCTTGACCCTAGCGAGTGCGCAGTATTTT. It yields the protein CASSLTLASAQYF.

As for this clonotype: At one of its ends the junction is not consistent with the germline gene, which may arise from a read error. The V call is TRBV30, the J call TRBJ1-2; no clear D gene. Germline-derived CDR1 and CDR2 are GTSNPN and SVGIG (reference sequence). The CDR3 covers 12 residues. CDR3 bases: TGTGCATGGAGTGACGGGAAATGGGGCTACACCTTC. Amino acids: CAWSDGKWGYTF.

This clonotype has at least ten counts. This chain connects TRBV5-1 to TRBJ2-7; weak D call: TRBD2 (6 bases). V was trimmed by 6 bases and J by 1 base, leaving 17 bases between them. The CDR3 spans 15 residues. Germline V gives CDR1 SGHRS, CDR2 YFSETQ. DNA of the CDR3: TGCGCCAGCACCCCCGGGGCGGGGCAGTCCTACGAGCAGTACTTC. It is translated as CASTPGAGQSYEQYF.

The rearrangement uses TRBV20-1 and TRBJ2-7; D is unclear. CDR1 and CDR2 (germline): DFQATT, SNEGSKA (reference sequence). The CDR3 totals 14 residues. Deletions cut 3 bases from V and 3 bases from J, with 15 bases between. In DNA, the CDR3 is TGCAGTGCTAGCGGCAGGCGGCCAGGCTACGAGCAGTACTTC. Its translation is CSASGRRPGYEQYF.

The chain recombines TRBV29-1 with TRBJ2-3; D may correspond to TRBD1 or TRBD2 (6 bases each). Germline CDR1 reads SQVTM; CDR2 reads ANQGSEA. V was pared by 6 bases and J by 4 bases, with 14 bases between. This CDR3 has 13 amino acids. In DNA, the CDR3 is TGCAGCGTCAAATGGGGGGCATCAGATACGCAGTATTTT. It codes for CSVKWGASDTQYF.

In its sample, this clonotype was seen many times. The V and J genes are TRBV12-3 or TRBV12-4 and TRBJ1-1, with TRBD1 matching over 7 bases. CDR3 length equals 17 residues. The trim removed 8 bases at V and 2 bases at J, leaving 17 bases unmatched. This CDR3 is CASQALGRGSGNTEAFF. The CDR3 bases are TGTGCCAGCCAAGCCCTGGGCAGGGGGTCAGGAAACACTGAAGCTTTCTTT.

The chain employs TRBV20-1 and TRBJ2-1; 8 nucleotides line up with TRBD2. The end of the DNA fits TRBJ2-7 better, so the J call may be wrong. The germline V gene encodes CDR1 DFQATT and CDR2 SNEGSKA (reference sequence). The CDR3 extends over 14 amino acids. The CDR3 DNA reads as TGCAGTGCTAGCCCGCTAGCGGGCTCTGACGAGCAGTACTTC. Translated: CSASPLAGSDEQYF.

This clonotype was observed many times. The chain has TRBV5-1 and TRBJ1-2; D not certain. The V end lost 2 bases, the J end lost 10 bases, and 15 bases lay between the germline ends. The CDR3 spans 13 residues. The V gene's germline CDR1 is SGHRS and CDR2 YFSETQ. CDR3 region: CASSFNSPGPYTF. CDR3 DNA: TGCGCCAGCAGCTTTAACAGTCCTGGTCCCTACACCTTC.